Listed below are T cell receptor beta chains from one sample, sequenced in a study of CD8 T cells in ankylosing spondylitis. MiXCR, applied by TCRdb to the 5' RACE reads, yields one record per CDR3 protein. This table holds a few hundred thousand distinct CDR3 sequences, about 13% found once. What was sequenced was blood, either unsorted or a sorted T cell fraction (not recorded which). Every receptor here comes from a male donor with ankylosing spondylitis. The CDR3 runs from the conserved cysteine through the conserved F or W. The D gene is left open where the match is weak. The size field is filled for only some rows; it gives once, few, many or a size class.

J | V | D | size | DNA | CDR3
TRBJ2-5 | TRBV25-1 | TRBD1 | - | TGTGCCAGCAGTCGAAGTGGGGGACAGGGGGCTTCTGAGACCCAGTACTTC | CASSRSGGQGASETQYF
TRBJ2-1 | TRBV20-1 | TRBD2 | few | TGCAGTACCCCCCTAGCGGCCTACAATGAGCAGTTCTTC | CSTPLAAYNEQFF
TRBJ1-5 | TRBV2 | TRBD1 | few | TGTGCCAGCAGTGGATCAGGGGGCAGGGGGCCCCAGCATTTT | CASSGSGGRGPQHF
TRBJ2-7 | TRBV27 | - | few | TGTGCCAGCAGTCACAGAACCGAGCAGTACTTC | CASSHRTEQYF
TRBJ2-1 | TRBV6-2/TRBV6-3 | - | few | TGTGCCAGCAGTGATGGACAGCACTACAATGAGCAGTTCTTC | CASSDGQHYNEQFF
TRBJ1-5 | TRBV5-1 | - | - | TGCGCCAGCAGCTTGGGGACGGCTGTACTCAATCAGCCCCAGCATTTT | CASSLGTAVLNQPQHF
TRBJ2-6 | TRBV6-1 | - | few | TGTGCCAGCAGTGTAAACTGGGTCTCTGGGGCCAACGTCCTGACTTTC | CASSVNWVSGANVLTF
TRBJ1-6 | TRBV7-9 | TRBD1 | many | TGTGCCAGCAGCACCGGGACAGGGGGTTTACCCCTCCACTTT | CASSTGTGGLPLHF
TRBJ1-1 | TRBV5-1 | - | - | TGCGCCAGCAGTTTGGACCCAGGGTTCAGCTCTGAAGCTTTCTTT | CASSLDPGFSSEAFF
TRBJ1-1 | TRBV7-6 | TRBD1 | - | TGTGCCAGCAGCCCGTGGGGACAGGGGCTGGGCACTGAAGCTTTCTTT | CASSPWGQGLGTEAFF
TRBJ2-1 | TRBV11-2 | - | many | TGTGCCAGCAGCCTGAGTCCTACCAATGAGCAGTTCTTC | CASSLSPTNEQFF
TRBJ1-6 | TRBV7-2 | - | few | TGTGCCAGCAGCCTCCTAGCGGGTAATTCACCCCTCCACTTT | CASSLLAGNSPLHF